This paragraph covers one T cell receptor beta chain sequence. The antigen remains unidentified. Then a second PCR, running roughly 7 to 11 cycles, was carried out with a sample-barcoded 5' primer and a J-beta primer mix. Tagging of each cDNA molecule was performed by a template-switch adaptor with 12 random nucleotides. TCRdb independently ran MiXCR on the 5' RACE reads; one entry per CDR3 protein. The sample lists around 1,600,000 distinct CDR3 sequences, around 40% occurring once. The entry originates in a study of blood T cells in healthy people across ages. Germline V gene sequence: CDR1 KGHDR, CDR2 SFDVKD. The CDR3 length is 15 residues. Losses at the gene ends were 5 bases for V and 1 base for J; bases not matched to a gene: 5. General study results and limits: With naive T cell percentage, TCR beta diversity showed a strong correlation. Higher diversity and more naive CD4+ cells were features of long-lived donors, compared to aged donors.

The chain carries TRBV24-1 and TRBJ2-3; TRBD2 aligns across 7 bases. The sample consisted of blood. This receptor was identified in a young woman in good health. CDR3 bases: TGTGCCACCAGTGTCCGGACTAGGGGCACAGATACGCAGTATTTT. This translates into CATSVRTRGTDTQYF.